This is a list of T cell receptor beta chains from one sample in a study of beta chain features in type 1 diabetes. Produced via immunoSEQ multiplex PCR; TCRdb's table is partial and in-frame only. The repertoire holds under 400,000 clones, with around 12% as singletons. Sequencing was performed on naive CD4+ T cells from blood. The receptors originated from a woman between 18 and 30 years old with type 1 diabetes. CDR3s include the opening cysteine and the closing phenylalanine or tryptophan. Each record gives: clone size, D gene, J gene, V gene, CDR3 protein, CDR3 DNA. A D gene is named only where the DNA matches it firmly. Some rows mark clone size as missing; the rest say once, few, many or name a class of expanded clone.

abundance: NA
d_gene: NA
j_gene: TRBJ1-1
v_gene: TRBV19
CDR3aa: CATKRQLNTEAFF
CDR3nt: TGTGCCACCAAAAGACAATTGAACACTGAAGCTTTCTTT

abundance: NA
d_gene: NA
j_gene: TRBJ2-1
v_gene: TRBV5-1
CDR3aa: CASSRGASGDEQFF
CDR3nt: TGCGCCAGCAGCCGTGGGGCCAGTGGTGATGAGCAGTTCTTC

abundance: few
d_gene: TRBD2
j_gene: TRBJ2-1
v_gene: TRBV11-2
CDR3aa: CASRGTSGRRDEQFF
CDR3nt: TGTGCCAGCAGGGGGACTAGCGGGCGTAGGGATGAGCAGTTCTTC

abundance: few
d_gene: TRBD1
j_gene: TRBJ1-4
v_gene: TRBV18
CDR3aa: CASSPRTGWNEKLFF
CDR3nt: TGTGCCAGCTCACCACGGACAGGGTGGAATGAAAAACTGTTTTTT

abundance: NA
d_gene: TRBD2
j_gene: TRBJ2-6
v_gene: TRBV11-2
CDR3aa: CASSVNPSGFSGANVLTF
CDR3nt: TGTGCCAGCAGCGTAAACCCTAGCGGCTTCTCTGGGGCCAACGTCCTGACTTTC

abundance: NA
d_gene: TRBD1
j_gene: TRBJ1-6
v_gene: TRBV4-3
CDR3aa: CASSQEYGRTGRNSPLHF
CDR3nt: TGCGCCAGCAGCCAAGAGTACGGTAGGACAGGGCGGAATTCACCCCTCCACTTT

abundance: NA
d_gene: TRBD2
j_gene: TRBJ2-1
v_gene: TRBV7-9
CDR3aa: CASRPTSGEARSYNEQFF
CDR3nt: TGTGCCAGCAGGCCGACTAGCGGAGAAGCTCGCTCCTACAATGAGCAGTTCTTC

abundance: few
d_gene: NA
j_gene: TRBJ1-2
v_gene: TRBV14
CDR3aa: CASSQEGAFNGYTF
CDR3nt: TGTGCCAGCAGCCAAGAGGGAGCTTTCAATGGCTACACCTTC

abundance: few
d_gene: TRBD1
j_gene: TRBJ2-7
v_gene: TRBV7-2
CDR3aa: CASSGRQGTYEQYF
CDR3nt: TGTGCCAGCAGCGGACGACAGGGGACCTACGAGCAGTACTTC

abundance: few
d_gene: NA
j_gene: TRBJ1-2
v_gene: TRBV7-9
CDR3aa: CASSLIGNRVYGYTF
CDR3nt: TGTGCCAGCAGCTTAATTGGCAACCGGGTATATGGCTACACCTTC

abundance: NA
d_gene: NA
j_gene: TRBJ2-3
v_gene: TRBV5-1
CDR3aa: CASSLAGGQRWDTQYF
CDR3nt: TGCGCCAGCAGCTTGGCCGGGGGACAGCGGTGGGATACGCAGTATTTT

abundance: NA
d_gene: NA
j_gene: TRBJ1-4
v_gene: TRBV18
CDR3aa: CASSPEPGAVNKLFF
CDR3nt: TGTGCCAGCTCACCGGAACCGGGAGCAGTGAACAAACTGTTTTTT

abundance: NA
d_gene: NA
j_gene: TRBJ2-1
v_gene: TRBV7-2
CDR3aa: CASSQSFGLREQFF
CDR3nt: TGTGCCAGCAGCCAATCCTTCGGGTTGCGAGAGCAGTTCTTC

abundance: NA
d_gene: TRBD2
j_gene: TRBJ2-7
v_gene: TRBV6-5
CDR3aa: CASSSTSGGTYEQYF
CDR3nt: TGTGCCAGCAGTTCCACTAGCGGGGGAACCTACGAGCAGTACTTC

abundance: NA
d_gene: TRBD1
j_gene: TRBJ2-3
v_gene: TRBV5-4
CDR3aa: CASSPGQGIGTDTQYF
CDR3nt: TGTGCCAGCAGCCCCGGACAGGGGATAGGCACAGATACGCAGTATTTT

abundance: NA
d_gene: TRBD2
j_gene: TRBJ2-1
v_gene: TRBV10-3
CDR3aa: CATQGGGYNEQFF
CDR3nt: TGTGCCACTCAGGGCGGGGGCTACAATGAGCAGTTCTTC